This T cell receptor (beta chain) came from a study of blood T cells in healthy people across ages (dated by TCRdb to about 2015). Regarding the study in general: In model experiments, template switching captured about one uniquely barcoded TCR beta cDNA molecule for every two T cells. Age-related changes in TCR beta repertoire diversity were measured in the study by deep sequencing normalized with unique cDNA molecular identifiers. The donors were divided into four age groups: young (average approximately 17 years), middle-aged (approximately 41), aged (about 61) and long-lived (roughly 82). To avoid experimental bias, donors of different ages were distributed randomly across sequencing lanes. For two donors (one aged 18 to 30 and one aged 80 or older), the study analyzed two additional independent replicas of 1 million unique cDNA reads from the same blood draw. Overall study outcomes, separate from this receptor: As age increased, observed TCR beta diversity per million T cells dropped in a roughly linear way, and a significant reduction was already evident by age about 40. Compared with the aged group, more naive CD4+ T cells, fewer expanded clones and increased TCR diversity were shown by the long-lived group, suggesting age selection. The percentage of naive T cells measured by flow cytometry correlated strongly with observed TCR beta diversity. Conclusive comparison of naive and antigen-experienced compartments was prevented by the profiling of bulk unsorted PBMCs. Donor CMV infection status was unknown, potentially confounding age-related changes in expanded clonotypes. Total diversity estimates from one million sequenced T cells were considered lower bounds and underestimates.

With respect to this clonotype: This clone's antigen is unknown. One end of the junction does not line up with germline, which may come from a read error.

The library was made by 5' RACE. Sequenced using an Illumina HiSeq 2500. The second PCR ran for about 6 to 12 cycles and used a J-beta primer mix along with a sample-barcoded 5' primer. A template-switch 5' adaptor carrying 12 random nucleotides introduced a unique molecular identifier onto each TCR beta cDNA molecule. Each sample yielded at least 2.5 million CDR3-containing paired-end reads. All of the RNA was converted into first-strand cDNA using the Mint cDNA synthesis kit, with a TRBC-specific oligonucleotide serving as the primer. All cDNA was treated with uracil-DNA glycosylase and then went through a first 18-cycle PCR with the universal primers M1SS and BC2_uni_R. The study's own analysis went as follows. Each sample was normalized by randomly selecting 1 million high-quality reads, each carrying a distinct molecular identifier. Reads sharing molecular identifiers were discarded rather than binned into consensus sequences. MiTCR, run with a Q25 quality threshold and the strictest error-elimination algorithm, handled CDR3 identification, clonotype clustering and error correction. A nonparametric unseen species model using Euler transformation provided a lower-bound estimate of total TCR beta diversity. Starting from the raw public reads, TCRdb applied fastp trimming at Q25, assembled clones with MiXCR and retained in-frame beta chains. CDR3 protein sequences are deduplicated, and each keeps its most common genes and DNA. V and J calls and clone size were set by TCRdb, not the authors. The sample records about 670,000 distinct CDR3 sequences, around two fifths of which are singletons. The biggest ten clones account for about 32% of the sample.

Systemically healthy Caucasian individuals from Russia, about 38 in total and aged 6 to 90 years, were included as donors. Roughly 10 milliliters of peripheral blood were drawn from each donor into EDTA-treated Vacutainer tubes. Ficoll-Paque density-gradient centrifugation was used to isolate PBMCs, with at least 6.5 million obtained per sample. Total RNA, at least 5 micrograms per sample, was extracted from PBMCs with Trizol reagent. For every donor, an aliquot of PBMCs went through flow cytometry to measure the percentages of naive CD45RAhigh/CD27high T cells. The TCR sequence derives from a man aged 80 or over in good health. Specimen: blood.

The CDR3 here reads CAGSQQTDRVGTGANVLTF. The nucleotide sequence reads TGCGCCGGCAGCCAGCAAACCGACAGGGTCGGAACTGGGGCCAACGTCCTGACTTTC. The V gene is TRBV4-3 and the J gene is TRBJ2-6, and TRBD1 aligns with 7 junction nucleotides. There are 19 amino acids in the CDR3, from cysteine to phenylalanine inclusive. Only the CDR3 region is kept as DNA, spanning 57 bases read in frame from base 1. CDR1 is given as LGHNA and CDR2 as YSLEER, both from the germline V gene.